This T cell receptor beta chain is from a study of CD8 T cells in ankylosing spondylitis. Whole-study results and caveats: The authors reported significant enrichment of disease-linked clones in matched ankylosing spondylitis synovial fluid.

About this clonotype itself: Its antigen is still unknown.

Quantitative 5'-RACE was performed with molecular barcodes, and it yielded the TCR beta libraries. TCRdb reprocessed the 5' RACE reads with MiXCR, giving one entry per CDR3 protein. Among about 150,000 distinct CDR3 sequences listed, around 42% were seen once. Germline V gives CDR1 MNHNS, CDR2 SASEGT. The CDR3 is 16 residues long. The V gene end was trimmed by 6 bases and the J gene end by 4 bases; junction bases not matched to a gene: 9. The sequenced sample was synovial fluid, either unsorted or a sorted T cell fraction (not recorded which). The chain has TRBV6-1 and TRBJ2-3, with TRBD2 matching 11 bases. The origin of this receptor is a male donor with ankylosing spondylitis. The CDR3 is CASSTTLLAGADTQYF. As DNA, the CDR3 is TGTGCCAGCAGCACAACCCTACTAGCGGGAGCAGATACGCAGTATTTT.